Presented here are 17 T cell receptor beta chains from one specimen sequenced in a study of cytomegalovirus exposure and HLA in healthy donors. The PCR contained 60 Vbeta and 13 Jbeta primers. Profiling relied on immunoSEQ multiplex PCR, and the TCRdb table lists in-frame clones only, not all of them. This sample carries about 130,000 clones, 80% of them seen once, and the ten largest clones take 1%. Sequences were obtained from PBMCs. The receptors shown here come from a man aged 40-49 years in good health and CMV-seronegative.

The genes are TRBV2 and TRBJ2-7; 10 bases line up with TRBD1. The CDR3 is made up of 13 amino acids. In germline, CDR1 is SNHLY, CDR2 FYNNEI. The junction had 8 bases not matched to a gene; V was cut back by 8 bases and J by 7 bases. The CDR3 spells CASGRDRGFEQYF. The DNA of the CDR3 is TGTGCCAGCGGACGGGACAGGGGCTTTGAGCAGTACTTC. Based on the CDR3 plus reference TRBV2 and TRBJ2-7, the full variable domain is EPEVTQTPSHQVTQMGQEVILRCVPISNHLYFYWYRQILGQKVEFLVSFYNNEISEKSEIFDDQFSVERPDGSNFTLKIRSTKLEDSAMYFCASGRDRGFEQYFGPGTRLTVT.

This clone has just one count. This chain joins TRBV5-1 and TRBJ2-3; TRBD1 might be the D (5 bases). Trimming pared 2 bases from V and 0 bases from J, leaving 10 bases between. CDR3 length: 15 residues. Germline V gene data show CDR1 as SGHRS and CDR2 as YFSETQ. The CDR3 nucleotides read TGCGCCAGCAGCTTCAGGGTAGAGAGCACAGATACGCAGTATTTT. Amino acid sequence: CASSFRVESTDTQYF.

V and J are TRBV4-2 and TRBJ2-5, with 9 bases that match TRBD2. Germline values: CDR1 LGHNA, CDR2 YNFKEQ. The CDR3 loop spans 17 amino acids. J gave up 3 bases and V 3 bases, and 11 bases lay outside the gene matches. The CDR3 nucleotides are TGTGCCAGCAGCCAGGCCCCCACTAGCGGGTGGGAAGAGACCCAGTACTTC. It encodes CASSQAPTSGWEETQYF.

The gene calls are TRBV7-8 and TRBJ1-1; weak D call: TRBD1 (5 bases). Per the germline V gene, CDR1 is SGHVS and CDR2 is FQNEAQ. This CDR3 region has 13 residues. V gave up 5 bases and J gave up 3 bases, with 10 bases separating them. The CDR3, as DNA: TGTGCCAGCAGCATCCAAGGGGACACTGAAGCTTTCTTT. It is translated as CASSIQGDTEAFF.

The sample holds a few counts of this clone. J is TRBJ1-6 and V is TRBV15; TRBD1 agrees at 9 bases. Germline CDR1 LNHNV, CDR2 YYDKDF (reference sequence). Losses at the gene ends were 5 bases for V and 9 bases for J; bases not matched to a gene: 8. CDR3 size: 15 residues. The DNA of the CDR3 is TGTGCCACCAGCTCCCCAAGGACAGGGGTTTCACCCCTCCACTTT. This translates into CATSSPRTGVSPLHF.

This chain joins TRBV5-4 and TRBJ2-7; maybe TRBD1 (6 bases). The CDR3 covers 12 residues. Germline V CDR1 and CDR2: SGHNT, YYREEE (reference sequence). V was pared by 4 bases and J by 3 bases, with 8 bases between. The CDR3 coding sequence is TGTGCCAGCAGCCGGGACATCTACGAGCAGTACTTC. Residues: CASSRDIYEQYF.

The J gene is TRBJ2-1, the V gene TRBV5-1; possible D gene TRBD1, 6 bases. The CDR3 has 14 amino acids. V lost 0 bases to trimming and J lost 5 bases, with 9 bases between them. CDR1 and CDR2 (germline): SGHRS, YFSETQ. The CDR3: CASSLGQADNEQFF. CDR3 nucleotides: TGCGCCAGCAGCTTGGGACAGGCTGACAATGAGCAGTTCTTC.

The chain uses TRBV9 and TRBJ2-3, with 7 bases lining up with TRBD2. Trimming cost V 4 bases and J 2 bases; bases outside gene matches: 4. The CDR3 totals 14 residues. Germline V gene data show CDR1 as SGDLS and CDR2 as YYNGEE. CDR3 sequence (DNA): TGTGCCAGCAGCTTCCTAGCGGACACAGATACGCAGTATTTT. It specifies CASSFLADTDTQYF.

The V and J genes are TRBV7-8 and TRBJ2-1; 8 bases align to TRBD1. This CDR3 contains 15 residues. Germline V gene sequence: CDR1 SGHVS, CDR2 FQNEAQ. V shed 4 bases and J 3 bases; nucleotides not matched to a gene: 5. The CDR3 loop is CASSSRTGHYNEQFF. Here the CDR3 DNA reads TGTGCCAGCAGCTCCCGGACAGGGCACTACAATGAGCAGTTCTTC.

The J gene is TRBJ2-1, the V gene TRBV7-7; maybe TRBD2 (6 bases). CDR3 length equals 15 residues. With 4 bases removed from V and 9 bases from J, the gap between germline ends came to 19 bases. Germline V CDR1 and CDR2: SSHAT, FNYEAQ (reference sequence). This CDR3 is CASSSEGQVGGEQFF. The CDR3 region has the DNA TGTGCCAGCAGCTCGGAGGGCCAGGTGGGGGGTGAGCAGTTCTTC.

Turning to this clone: An end of the junction does not agree with germline; a read error may underlie this. J is TRBJ1-1 and V is TRBV5-1; 8 nucleotides align to TRBD1. Germline V gene lookup returns CDR1 SGHRS and CDR2 YFSETQ. This CDR3 spans 13 amino acids. CDR3 protein: CASRQGQERRRIF. As DNA, the CDR3 is TGCGCCAGCAGGCAGGGACAGGAAAGGAGGAGAATCTTT.

As regards this clone: Given the absence of the conserved phenylalanine or tryptophan at the CDR3 end, a read error is likely. The V gene is TRBV5-1, the J gene TRBJ2-3, with 9 bases that match TRBD2. Germline loops: CDR1 SGHRS, CDR2 YFSETQ. The CDR3 runs 14 residues. V trimming: 5 bases; J trimming: 2 bases; junction bases outside the gene matches: 3. CDR3 in amino acids: CASRLAGYTDTQYV. As DNA, the CDR3 is TGCGCCAGCAGGCTAGCGGGGTACACAGATACGCAGTATGTT.

The chain is built from TRBV27 and TRBJ1-4; 7 positions agree with TRBD1. The CDR3 is made up of 16 amino acids. Trimming cost V 2 bases and J 2 bases; bases outside gene matches: 5. The germline V gene has CDR1 MNHEY and CDR2 SMNVEV (reference sequence). CDR3 nucleotide sequence: TGTGCCAGCAGTTTAATTCAACAGGGGACTAATGAAAAACTGTTTTTT. This gives the protein CASSLIQQGTNEKLFF.

The chain carries TRBV2 and TRBJ2-7; D unresolved. Germline V gene sequence: CDR1 SNHLY, CDR2 FYNNEI. The CDR3 is 15 residues long. V was pared by 4 bases and J by 7 bases, with 20 bases between. CDR3 nucleotides: TGTGCCAGCAGTGTAATTAGGCTACCAGCCGGGGAGCAGTACTTC. This codes for CASSVIRLPAGEQYF.

The chain employs TRBV19 and TRBJ2-3; weak D call: TRBD1 (5 bases). Germline CDR1 and CDR2: LNHDA and SQIVND (reference sequence). There are 14 residues in the CDR3. V was shortened by 11 bases and J by 3 bases, with 18 bases between the two germline ends. The CDR3 here is CAPQAKGITDTQYF. CDR3 bases: TGTGCCCCCCAGGCTAAGGGGATAACAGATACGCAGTATTTT.

This chain joins TRBV27 and TRBJ2-1; D ambiguous. V was shortened by 4 bases and J by 0 bases, with 7 bases between the two germline ends. Per the germline V gene, CDR1 is MNHEY and CDR2 is SMNVEV (reference sequence). The CDR3 is made up of 14 amino acids. The CDR3 DNA follows: TGTGCCAGCAGTTACTCGAGCTCCTACAATGAGCAGTTCTTC. Protein product: CASSYSSSYNEQFF.

J is TRBJ1-3 and V is TRBV9; 7 bases are shared with TRBD1. The V and J ends lost 4 bases and 3 bases, in that order; junction bases with no gene match: 4. From germline, CDR1 is SGDLS and CDR2 YYNGEE. CDR3 length: 14 residues. The CDR3 bases are TGTGCCAGCAGCCGGCAGGGGGTTGGAAACACCATATATTTT. This codes for CASSRQGVGNTIYF.